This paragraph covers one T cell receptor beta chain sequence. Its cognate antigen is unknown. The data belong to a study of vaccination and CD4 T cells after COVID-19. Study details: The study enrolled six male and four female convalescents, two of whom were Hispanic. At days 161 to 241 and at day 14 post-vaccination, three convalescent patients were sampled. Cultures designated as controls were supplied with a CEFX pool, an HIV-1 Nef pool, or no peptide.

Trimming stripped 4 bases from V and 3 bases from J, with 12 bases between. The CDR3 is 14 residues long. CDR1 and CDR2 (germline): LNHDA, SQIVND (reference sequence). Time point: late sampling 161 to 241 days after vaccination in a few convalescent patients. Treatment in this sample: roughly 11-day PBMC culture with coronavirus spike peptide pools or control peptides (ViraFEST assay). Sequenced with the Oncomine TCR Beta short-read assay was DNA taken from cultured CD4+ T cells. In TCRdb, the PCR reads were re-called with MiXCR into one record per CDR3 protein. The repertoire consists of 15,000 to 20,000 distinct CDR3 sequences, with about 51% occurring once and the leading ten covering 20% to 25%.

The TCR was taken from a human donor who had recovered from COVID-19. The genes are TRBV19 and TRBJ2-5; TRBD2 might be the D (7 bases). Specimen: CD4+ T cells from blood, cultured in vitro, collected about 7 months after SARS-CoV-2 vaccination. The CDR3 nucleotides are TGTGCCAGTAGTACCAGGGGAGGGGAAGAGACCCAGTACTTC. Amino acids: CASSTRGGEETQYF.